This T cell receptor beta chain was documented in a study of long-term antiretroviral therapy in people with HIV. CDR3 size: 14 residues. V shed 4 bases and J shed 7 bases, with 12 bases lying between them. Per the germline V gene, CDR1 is SGDLS and CDR2 is YYNGEE. Runs used v3.0 of the immunoSEQ assay and were done at survey level. Assay used: immunoSEQ multiplex PCR; TCRdb lists only in-frame clones, some missing. The data contain 33,000 or so clones, around four fifths of them singletons. The chain couples TRBV9 to TRBJ2-6; D assignment may be TRBD1 or TRBD2 (5 bases each). Here the sequenced sample was unsorted PBMCs, taken 0.3 years after starting antiretroviral therapy. This receptor was identified in a man aged 18 to 30 with HIV. The CDR3 spells CASSSQWDANVLTF. The CDR3 DNA follows: TGTGCCAGCAGCTCCCAATGGGACGCCAACGTCCTGACTTTC.